This T cell receptor beta chain is from a study of T cell responses to AZD1222 COVID-19 vaccine (dated by TCRdb to the early 2020s). About the full investigation: AZD1222 recipients whose second dose came at about 4 weeks and those whose second dose came at about 12 weeks were combined into one group, since spike-specific TCR depth and breadth did not differ between the two schedules. TCR sequencing was performed for 230 to 250 trial participants, of whom some 200 were given two doses of AZD1222 and 26 were given two doses of MenACWY control vaccine. Enrollment into the trials was organized by age into subgroups of 18-55, 56-69 and 70-plus years, and those subgroups contained roughly 150, 30 and 60 TCR-sequenced participants, respectively. Overall study results and their limits: Conclusions about previously exposed vaccinees were limited because only a handful of AZD1222 recipients were SARS-CoV-2 seropositive at baseline. Participants were mostly white British, with more females than males. The authors suggested clonal diversity may have been underestimated. The 56-69-year group was small, and its depth increase did not reach significance, likely because of low power. Spike-specific TCR breadth and depth rose significantly after two AZD1222 doses compared with day 0 and with MenACWY recipients. Reportedly, almost half of the unique spike-specific TCRs recognized epitopes lying outside the regions that are mutated in the B.1.351 and B.1.1.7 variants. No day 14 peak-response samples were available, so repertoires were characterized only after the peak T cell response. Vaccine-associated CD4 TCRs spanned the whole spike protein, with dominant responses in regions 160-218 and 743-854.

Taken with the paper, the label for time point translates to: baseline before first vaccination. Vaccinee samples were obtained from the UK trials COV001 and COV002, which included a single-blind randomized controlled phase 2/3 trial of AZD1222 (ChAdOx1 nCoV-19) in healthy adults. For TCRbeta chain sequencing, PBMC samples were collected from trial participants at day 0 and at day 28 after the second dose. This clone was detected a few times. Its recognized antigen is unknown. No per-base quality is available; no much larger clone lies one base away. The CDR3 regions of human TCRbeta chains were analyzed by immunosequencing. The published analysis was carried out like this. TCRs in the repertoires were compared against a reference library of SARS-CoV-2-specific TCRs that had been generated with the MIRA antigen-specificity platform. Breadth was defined as the fraction of unique TCRs that were SARS-CoV-2-associated. Depth was defined as the fraction of total T cells that were SARS-CoV-2-associated. Using the MIRA data, each spike-specific TCR was assigned both to the spike region to which the TCR was reactive and to a CD4 or CD8 class. Log10-transformed breadth and depth values were compared by one-way ANOVA with Sidak's multiple comparisons tests. TCRdb's version of the immuneACCESS table is confined to in-frame rearrangements and falls short of the full clone set. An unresolved V gene accounts for under half of the shortfall where checked; the remainder is of unknown origin. V and J calls and clone size are those listed in that table; D and trimming were worked out from the DNA. The sample records 130,000 to 150,000 clones, about 92% of which are singletons. Under 2% of the sample is in the top ten clones.

V drops 6 bases and J drops 4 bases, leaving 8 bases in between. Taken from cysteine to phenylalanine, the CDR3 has 12 residues. Only CDR3 DNA remains: 36 bases, in frame from the first base. Based on the germline V gene, the CDR1 and CDR2 sequences are MNHEY and SVGEGT. The TCR was taken from an adult in good health. The sample in question was peripheral blood, obtained on day 0 of AZD1222 vaccination. Recombination connected TRBV6-2 or TRBV6-3 to TRBJ2-3, with the D gene uncertain. CDR3 region: CASSPGPDTQYF. The DNA reads TGTGCCAGCAGCCCCGGTCCAGATACGCAGTATTTT.